This entry describes one TCR beta chain. Its specificity is unknown. These data originate in a study of T cell responses to AZD1222 COVID-19 vaccine. Study observations and caveats: At baseline, seropositivity was found in only a handful of AZD1222 recipients. Nearly half of spike-specific TCRs reportedly target variant regions that are unmutated in the B.1.351 and B.1.1.7 variants. The sample set comprised mostly white British donors with more females, and clonal diversity was possibly underestimated.

The repertoire was sequenced with immunoSEQ multiplex PCR; TCRdb's copy has only in-frame clones and lacks some. The sample lists some 90,000 clones, under 90% occurring once. Germline V CDR1 and CDR2: GTSNPN, SVGIG (reference sequence). Trimming stripped 0 bases from V and 0 bases from J, with 9 bases between. This CDR3 region has 16 residues. The sequencing used peripheral blood, collected on day 0 of AZD1222 vaccination. This receptor was obtained from an adult in good health. J is TRBJ1-6 and V is TRBV30, with D perhaps matching TRBD1 (6 bases). The CDR3 DNA reads TGTGCCTGGAGTGTTGGGGGCAGCTCCTATAATTCACCCCTCCACTTT. Its translation: CAWSVGGSSYNSPLHF.